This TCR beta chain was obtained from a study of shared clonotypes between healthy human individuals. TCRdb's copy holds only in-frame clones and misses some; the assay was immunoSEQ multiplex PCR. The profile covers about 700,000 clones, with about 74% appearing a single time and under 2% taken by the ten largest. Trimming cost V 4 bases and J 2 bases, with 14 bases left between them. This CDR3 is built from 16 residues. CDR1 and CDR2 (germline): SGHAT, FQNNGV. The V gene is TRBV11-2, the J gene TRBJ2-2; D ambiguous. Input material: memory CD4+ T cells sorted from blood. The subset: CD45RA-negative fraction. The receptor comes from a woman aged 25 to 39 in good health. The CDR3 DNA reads TGTGCCAGCAGCTCCCAAATTCGGGTAAACACCGGGGAGCTGTTTTTT. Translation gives CASSSQIRVNTGELFF.